A selection of T cell receptor beta chains follows, all from one sample in a study of blood T cell repertoires in COVID-19. Some clones are missing from TCRdb's copy, which holds only in-frame ones; the method was immunoSEQ multiplex PCR. Of around 200,000 clones listed, about 89% are singletons. The sequenced sample was peripheral blood. The receptors derive from a man aged 65-85 years with acute or convalescent COVID-19. CDR3s include the opening cysteine and the closing phenylalanine or tryptophan. A D gene is named only where the DNA matches it firmly. Expanded clones get a size class; other rows say once, few or many, or leave the size out.

TRBV10-3,-,TRBJ1-1,TRBD1,15,CAISELQGAEVEAFF,TGTGCCATCAGTGAGCTTCAGGGGGCGGAGGTTGAAGCTTTCTTT
TRBV6-4,-,TRBJ2-1,TRBD2,15,CASSVLAGAPNEQFF,TGTGCCAGCAGTGTCCTGGCGGGAGCACCCAATGAGCAGTTCTTC
TRBV28,-,TRBJ1-6,-,12,CASSLPSSPLHF,TGTGCCAGCAGTTTACCGAGTTCACCCCTCCACTTT
TRBV19,-,TRBJ1-4,-,17,CASSRGFRESTNEKLFF,TGTGCCAGTAGTCGGGGTTTTAGGGAGTCAACTAATGAAAAACTGTTTTTT
TRBV7-9,-,TRBJ2-1,TRBD1,14,CASSPWTGRGEQFF,TGTGCCAGCAGCCCCTGGACAGGGCGGGGTGAGCAGTTCTTC
TRBV2,once,TRBJ2-2,-,15,CASSVWGPETGELFF,TGTGCCAGCAGTGTGTGGGGGCCGGAGACCGGGGAGCTGTTTTTT
TRBV27,few,TRBJ1-3,-,14,CASRTGTGGNTIYF,TGTGCCAGCAGGACGGGAACCGGGGGAAACACCATATATTTT
TRBV27,-,TRBJ2-3,-,17,CASSPRPRADVTDTQYF,TGTGCCAGCAGCCCAAGGCCCCGAGCGGATGTCACAGATACGCAGTATTTT
TRBV3-1/TRBV3-2,-,TRBJ2-1,TRBD2,16,CASSPSGGYSYNEQFF,TGTGCCAGCAGCCCGAGCGGGGGGTACTCCTACAATGAGCAGTTCTTC
TRBV5-5,-,TRBJ1-6,-,15,CASSFDPGGNSPLHF,TGTGCCAGCAGCTTCGACCCGGGGGGAAATTCACCCCTCCACTTT
TRBV3-1/TRBV3-2,-,TRBJ1-5,-,14,CASSQYINDQPQHF,TGTGCCAGCAGCCAGTACATAAATGATCAGCCCCAGCATTTT
TRBV28,-,TRBJ1-5,-,14,CASNQAGWGGWTNF,TGTGCCAGCAATCAGGCGGGTTGGGGGGGTTGGACTAATTTT
TRBV3-1/TRBV3-2,-,TRBJ1-1,-,13,CASSRNQGREAFF,TGTGCCAGCAGCCGAAATCAGGGACGGGAGGCTTTCTTT
TRBV9,-,TRBJ2-1,TRBD1,14,CASSARTGYNEQFF,TGTGCCAGCAGCGCAAGGACAGGCTACAATGAGCAGTTCTTC
TRBV5-1,-,TRBJ2-5,TRBD1,16,CASSLAAGGSGETQYF,TGCGCCAGCAGCTTGGCGGCAGGGGGCTCGGGAGAGACCCAGTACTTC
TRBV19,few,TRBJ1-5,TRBD1,15,CATRDRAYSNQPQHF,TGTGCCACCCGGGACAGGGCTTATAGCAATCAGCCCCAGCATTTT
TRBV28,-,TRBJ1-1,-,10,CASSFPGLEF,TGTGCCAGCAGTTTCCCAGGGCTGGAATTT
TRBV7-6,-,TRBJ1-1,TRBD1,18,CASSLALQGAGLNTEAFF,TGTGCCAGCAGCTTAGCGCTTCAGGGGGCCGGCTTGAACACTGAAGCTTTCTTT
TRBV9,-,TRBJ1-1,-,13,CARPSGANTEAFF,TGTGCCAGGCCCAGTGGGGCGAACACTGAAGCTTTCTTT
TRBV25-1,-,TRBJ2-3,-,16,CASSELRLGRTDTQYF,TGTGCCAGCAGTGAATTGCGCTTGGGCCGAACAGATACGCAGTATTTT
TRBV27,few,TRBJ1-4,-,15,CASTSSGVTNEKLFF,TGTGCCAGCACCTCCTCGGGGGTAACTAATGAAAAACTGTTTTTT
TRBV6-5,-,TRBJ1-1,TRBD1,14,CASSFSGGWTEAFF,TGTGCCAGCAGTTTTTCAGGGGGCTGGACTGAAGCTTTCTTT
TRBV28,-,TRBJ1-3,-,15,CASRSPGFSGNTIYF,TGTGCCAGCAGGAGCCCAGGCTTCTCTGGAAACACCATATATTTT
TRBV7-2,-,TRBJ2-3,TRBD1,14,CASRPGTGTDTQYF,TGTGCCAGCAGGCCCGGGACAGGGACAGATACGCAGTATTTT